This T cell receptor beta chain was identified during a study of blood T cell repertoires in COVID-19. Generated by immunoSEQ multiplex PCR, the TCRdb table keeps only in-frame clones and is missing some. The repertoire includes approximately 280,000 clones, around 90% of them detected once, and roughly 9.1% sits in the top ten. This clone was counted a few times. V was clipped by 5 bases and J by 1 base, with 8 bases between them. The CDR3 length is 13 residues. The TCR originated in a man aged 18 to 29 with active or convalescent COVID-19. Sequenced input: peripheral blood. V and J are TRBV12-3 or TRBV12-4 and TRBJ1-1, with D uncertain. The CDR3 spells CASSGRGNTEAFF. The CDR3 DNA sequence: TGTGCCAGCAGTGGCCGGGGGAACACTGAAGCTTTCTTT.